One sample yielded the 29 T cell receptor beta chains listed below, sequenced in a study of CD8 T cells in ankylosing spondylitis. MiXCR, applied by TCRdb to the 5' RACE reads, yields one record per CDR3 protein. The sample contains approximately 250,000 distinct CDR3 sequences, around 8% of which appear only once. Sequencing used blood, either unsorted or a sorted T cell fraction (not recorded which). All receptors come from a female donor with ankylosing spondylitis or in good health (not recorded which).

This clonotype was seen at least ten times. V is TRBV7-9 and J is TRBJ2-1; 11 bases match TRBD1. The V gene end was trimmed by 5 bases and the J gene end by 2 bases; junction bases not matched to a gene: 2. Germline CDR1 SEHNR, CDR2 FQNEAQ (reference sequence). The CDR3 runs 15 residues. The CDR3 DNA is TGTGCCAGCAGCCAGGACAGGGGGCCCTACAATGAGCAGTTCTTC. This translates into CASSQDRGPYNEQFF.

The sample holds a few counts of this clonotype. V is TRBV30 and J is TRBJ1-1; D is undetermined. The ends were cut back, 0 bases at V and 6 bases at J, with 11 bases in the middle. Germline V gene sequence: CDR1 GTSNPN, CDR2 SVGIG (reference sequence). The CDR3 extends over 13 amino acids. The CDR3 spells CAWSVRAIPEAFF. The DNA for the CDR3 is TGTGCCTGGAGTGTAAGGGCCATACCTGAAGCTTTCTTT.

The J gene is TRBJ2-1, the V gene TRBV14, with 10 bases matching TRBD2. The CDR3 consists of 16 residues. V shed 0 bases and J 3 bases; nucleotides not matched to a gene: 2. Germline lookup yields CDR1 SGHDN and CDR2 FVKESK. The CDR3 DNA reads TGTGCCAGCAGCCAAGATACTAGCGGGAACTACAATGAGCAGTTCTTC. This sequence encodes CASSQDTSGNYNEQFF.

This clonotype occurred a few times. The chain recombines TRBV7-2 with TRBJ2-1, with TRBD2 matching over 8 bases. Per the germline V gene, CDR1 is SGHTA and CDR2 is FQGNSA. V was clipped by 3 bases and J by 4 bases; unmatched bases: 5. The CDR3 sequence is 15 residues long. The CDR3 here is CASSLSSGDYNEQFF. DNA of the CDR3: TGTGCCAGCAGCTTGAGTAGCGGGGATTACAATGAGCAGTTCTTC. The full variable domain, with the rest looked up from reference TRBV7-2 and TRBJ2-1, is GAGVSQSPSNKVTEKGKDVELRCDPISGHTALYWYRQSLGQGLEFLIYFQGNSAPDKSGLPSDRFSAERTGGSVSTLTIQRTQQEDSAVYLCASSLSSGDYNEQFFGPGTRLTVL.

This clonotype was counted many times. The V and J genes are TRBV3-1 and TRBJ1-5, with TRBD1 matching 7 bases. Germline loops: CDR1 LGHDT, CDR2 YNNKEL (reference sequence). Unmatched junction bases numbered 3, after V lost 0 bases and J lost 7 bases. This CDR3 comprises 14 residues. The CDR3 DNA reads as TGTGCCAGCAGCCAAGACCGGACAGGCCAGCCCCAGCATTTT. Translating it yields CASSQDRTGQPQHF. Full variable domain (remainder filled in from reference TRBV3-1 and TRBJ1-5): DTAVSQTPKYLVTQMGNDKSIKCEQNLGHDTMYWYKQDSKKFLKIMFSYNNKELIINETVPNRFSPKSPDKAHLNLHINSLELGDSAVYFCASSQDRTGQPQHFGDGTRLSIL.

This clonotype was observed many times. The germline gene is not matched at one end of the junction; a read error may be the cause. The chain is built from TRBV6-5 and TRBJ1-1, with TRBD1 as a possible D gene (5 bases). This CDR3 region has 16 residues. Germline CDR1 is MNHEY and CDR2 is SVGAGI. In DNA form, the CDR3 reads TGTGCCAGCAGTCACTCCAAACGTGGGGGAGAGACTGAAGCTTTCTTT. It translates to CASSHSKRGGETEAFF.

This clonotype was seen many times. At one end the junction does not follow the germline gene, possibly because of a read error. The chain carries TRBV25-1 and TRBJ1-1; the D gene is possibly TRBD1 (5 bases). Germline V gene lookup returns CDR1 MGHDK and CDR2 SYGVNS. CDR3 size: 12 residues. CDR3 sequence (DNA): TGTGCCAGCAGTGAATCCAGGGATAGGAGGAACTTT. It encodes CASSESRDRRNF.

This clonotype was recorded a few times. This sequence joins TRBV20-1 and TRBJ2-1; D call uncertain. CDR3 size: 16 residues. The germline V gene encodes CDR1 DFQATT and CDR2 SNEGSKA (reference sequence). V lost 6 bases and J lost 0, with 18 bases in between. For the CDR3, the DNA is TGCAGTGCCATTGGACCCGCCTTCAGCTCCTACAATGAGCAGTTCTTC. Translating gives CSAIGPAFSSYNEQFF.

This clonotype appeared a few times. A much larger clone differs by one base, so this may be a read error. The chain is built from TRBV20-1 and TRBJ2-5, with 12 nucleotides matching TRBD2. The trim removed 3 bases at V and 9 bases at J, leaving 8 bases unmatched. Germline V gives CDR1 DFQATT, CDR2 SNEGSKA (reference sequence). This CDR3 contains 14 residues. For the CDR3, the DNA is TGCAGTGCTAGGCTAGCGGGAGGGAGGGAGGCCCAGTACTTC. Translation gives CSARLAGGREAQYF.

This clonotype was observed many times. The chain uses TRBV29-1 and TRBJ2-1; D unclear. The CDR3 length is 11 residues. Trimming removed 2 bases from V and 12 bases from J, with 11 bases in between. CDR1 and CDR2 from the germline V gene are SQVTM and ANQGSEA. CDR3 in DNA: TGCAGCGTTGAATATGAGAAGGGGCAGTTCTTC. It is translated as CSVEYEKGQFF.

Details on this clonotype: This may be a read error: a much more frequent sequence differs by one nucleotide. The chain joins TRBV4-1 to TRBJ2-7, with TRBD2 matching 9 bases. CDR1 and CDR2 (germline): MGHRA, YSYEKL. With 0 bases clipped from V and 7 bases from J, the junction kept 10 bases outside the gene matches. CDR3 size: 16 residues. The CDR3 protein is CASSQDPLAGPLEQYF. The CDR3 DNA reads TGCGCCAGCAGCCAAGATCCGCTAGCGGGACCCCTGGAGCAGTACTTC.

This clonotype was counted only a few times. The chain joins TRBV14 to TRBJ2-1, with D hard to call. This CDR3 is 13 amino acids long. The germline CDR1 and CDR2 sequences are SGHDN and FVKESK. V dropped 5 bases and J dropped 8 bases, with 13 bases sitting between them. The CDR3 DNA follows: TGTGCCAGCAGCTCAGTCGTGGGCGATGAGCAGTTCTTC. It translates to CASSSVVGDEQFF.

In its sample, this clonotype was seen many times. The chain is built from TRBV20-1 and TRBJ2-3; D call uncertain. In germline, CDR1 is DFQATT, CDR2 SNEGSKA (reference sequence). This CDR3 contains 14 residues. V was clipped by 3 bases and J by 5 bases, with 15 bases between them. As DNA, the CDR3 is TGCAGTGCTAGGGAGCGCCCGTGGGGAGATACGCAGTATTTT. As protein: CSARERPWGDTQYF.

This clonotype was seen more than once but under ten times. V is TRBV6-6 and J is TRBJ1-6; no clear D. Germline V lookup: CDR1 MNHNY, CDR2 SVGAGI (reference sequence). Trimming removed 6 bases at V and 11 bases at J, with 11 bases between. This CDR3 contains 12 residues. The CDR3 protein is CASSQPPAPLHF. The CDR3 coding sequence is TGTGCCAGCAGCCAGCCCCCGGCACCCCTCCACTTT.

This clonotype was seen ten or more times. The gene calls are TRBV30 and TRBJ2-7; 9 nucleotides line up with TRBD2. With V trimmed by 0 bases and J by 2 bases, 17 bases remained unmatched. CDR1 GTSNPN and CDR2 SVGIG come from the germline V gene (reference sequence). The CDR3 has 19 residues. CDR3 DNA: TGTGCCTGGAGTGTAAAGAAGCTAGCGGGACCGCTGGGCGCCTACGAGCAGTACTTC. Translated, it gives CAWSVKKLAGPLGAYEQYF.

This clonotype was recorded at least ten times. The chain employs TRBV7-8 and TRBJ2-5; D may be TRBD2 (6 bases). CDR1 and CDR2 from the germline V gene are SGHVS and FQNEAQ. The CDR3 contains 17 residues. Trimming pared 5 bases from V and 5 bases from J, leaving 24 bases between. The CDR3 here is CASSPLGGPQVSETQYF. DNA of the CDR3: TGTGCCAGCAGCCCACTCGGGGGTCCGCAAGTGAGTGAGACCCAGTACTTC.

This clonotype was recorded many times. The chain carries TRBV25-1 and TRBJ2-2; 10 nucleotides line up with TRBD2. Trimming cost V 4 bases and J 2 bases; bases outside gene matches: 4. The CDR3 covers 16 residues. Looked up from germline, CDR1 is MGHDK and CDR2 is SYGVNS. The CDR3: CASSGWTSGNTGELFF. The CDR3 region has the DNA TGTGCCAGCAGTGGTTGGACTAGCGGAAACACCGGGGAGCTGTTTTTT.

As regards this clonotype: A much larger clone differs by one base, so this may be a read error. The chain employs TRBV19 and TRBJ1-1, with unresolved D. Deletions cut 4 bases from V and 0 bases from J, with 6 bases between. Germline CDR1 and CDR2: LNHDA and SQIVND (reference sequence). The CDR3 extends over 13 amino acids. For the CDR3, the DNA is TGTGCCAGTAGTAGGAGGATGAACACTGAAGCTTTCTTT. This sequence encodes CASSRRMNTEAFF.

This clonotype was observed many times. In nucleotides, the CDR3 is TGTGCCAGCAGTTTAACTAGCAACCACGAGCAGTACTTC. Translation gives CASSLTSNHEQYF. V gene TRBV27 combines with J gene TRBJ2-7; perhaps TRBD2 as D (6 bases). This CDR3 has 13 amino acids. Trimming cost V 2 bases and J 5 bases, with 10 bases left between them. Germline lookup yields CDR1 MNHEY and CDR2 SMNVEV (reference sequence).

The gene calls are TRBV30 and TRBJ1-1, with no clear D. V dropped 4 bases and J dropped 3 bases, with 12 bases sitting between them. Looked up from germline, CDR1 is GTSNPN and CDR2 is SVGIG (reference sequence). The CDR3 consists of 13 residues. The CDR3 reads CAWKARGDTEAFF. The CDR3, as DNA: TGTGCCTGGAAAGCGCGGGGAGACACTGAAGCTTTCTTT. The entire variable domain, with the rest obtained from reference TRBV30 and TRBJ1-1, is as follows: SQTIHQWPATLVQPVGSPLSLECTVEGTSNPNLYWYRQAAGRGLQLLFYSVGIGQISSEVPQNLSASRPQDRQFILSSKKLLLSDSGFYLCAWKARGDTEAFFGQGTRLTVV.

This clonotype was recorded a few times. The chain recombines TRBV7-2 with TRBJ1-5; the match to TRBD1 covers 7 bases. The J segment lost 2 bases and the V segment lost 5 bases, leaving 3 bases of the junction unmatched. This CDR3 is built from 14 residues. Germline values: CDR1 SGHTA, CDR2 FQGNSA. CDR3 protein: CASSQGTGNQPQHF. In nucleotides, the CDR3 is TGTGCCAGCAGCCAGGGGACAGGCAATCAGCCCCAGCATTTT.

In its sample, this clonotype was seen many times. The chain couples TRBV4-3 to TRBJ2-3; 7 bases are shared with TRBD2. The CDR3 is 14 residues long. V dropped 4 bases and J dropped 2; count of bases not matched to a gene: 3. Germline V gene data show CDR1 as LGHNA and CDR2 as YSLEER. This CDR3 is CASSRDYFTDTQYF. The CDR3 coding sequence is TGCGCCAGCAGCCGGGACTACTTCACAGATACGCAGTATTTT.

Remarks on this clonotype: The junction differs from germline at one of its ends, possibly a read error. V and J are TRBV27 and TRBJ2-5; TRBD2 might be the D (5 bases). Germline CDR1 and CDR2: MNHEY and SMNVEV (reference sequence). This CDR3 is 10 amino acids long. The DNA for the CDR3 is TGTGCCAGCAGTGGACGTCGGAGGTCCTTC. It specifies CASSGRRRSF.

Regarding this clonotype: This may come from a read error, since a much larger clone is one base off. The CDR3 DNA reads TGCAGTGCTAGAGATATGGTAGCGGGAGGGCCGGAAAATGAGCAGTTCTTC. Protein sequence: CSARDMVAGGPENEQFF. The chain couples TRBV20-1 to TRBJ2-1, with 11 nucleotides matching TRBD2. With V trimmed by 0 bases and J by 7 bases, 11 bases remained unmatched. CDR1 and CDR2 (germline): DFQATT, SNEGSKA (reference sequence). This CDR3 contains 17 residues.

V and J are TRBV7-9 and TRBJ2-5, with 8 bases that match TRBD2. CDR1 SEHNR and CDR2 FQNEAQ come from the germline V gene (reference sequence). The CDR3 totals 13 residues. The trim removed 7 bases at V and 4 bases at J, leaving 5 bases unmatched. The CDR3 nucleotides read TGTGCCAGCAATAGAGCGGGAGTAGAGACCCAGTACTTC. Amino acid sequence: CASNRAGVETQYF. Variable domain in full (rest from reference TRBV7-9 and TRBJ2-5): DTGVSQNPRHKITKRGQNVTFRCDPISEHNRLYWYRQTLGQGPEFLTYFQNEAQLEKSRLLSDRFSAERPKGSFSTLEIQRTEQGDSAMYLCASNRAGVETQYFGPGTRLLVL.

This clonotype turned up a few times. The chain is built from TRBV6-2 or TRBV6-3 and TRBJ1-5, with D possibly being TRBD1 (5 bases). Germline V lookup: CDR1 MNHEY, CDR2 SVGEGT. CDR3 size: 15 residues. V gave up 7 bases and J gave up 5 bases, with 18 bases separating them. In nucleotides, the CDR3 is TGTGCCAGCACTCCCGGGTCCGGGGGGGATCAGCCCCAGCATTTT. It translates to CASTPGSGGDQPQHF.

The table lists this clonotype with many counts. The rearrangement uses TRBV6-1 and TRBJ2-1; D ambiguous. The CDR3 sequence is 14 residues long. Per germline, CDR1 MNHNS and CDR2 SASEGT. The V end was cut by 4 bases, the J end by 8 bases, with 15 bases between. CDR3 DNA sequence: TGTGCCAGCAGTGGTGGTGGGGTTGGTTATGAGCAGTTCTTC. Its protein is CASSGGGVGYEQFF.

This clonotype occurred many times. This rearrangement joins TRBV20-1 to TRBJ2-3; D call uncertain. CDR1 and CDR2 (germline): DFQATT, SNEGSKA (reference sequence). V lost 0 bases and J 2 bases, leaving 18 bases between the germline ends. The CDR3 runs 17 residues. The CDR3 bases are TGCAGTGCTAGAGATCGGAAGATGGGCGCACTCACAGATACGCAGTATTTT. It specifies CSARDRKMGALTDTQYF.

This clonotype came up many times. This chain links TRBV4-2 with TRBJ2-7; D may be TRBD1 or TRBD2 (5 bases each). Trimming shortened V by 2 bases and J by 0 bases, and 14 bases separated the two germline ends. This CDR3 spans 16 amino acids. Germline V lookup: CDR1 LGHNA, CDR2 YNFKEQ. CDR3 sequence: CASSQYGGSSSYEQYF. Written as DNA, the CDR3 is TGTGCCAGCAGCCAATATGGGGGTTCGAGCTCCTACGAGCAGTACTTC.